This T cell receptor (beta chain) is from a study of cytomegalovirus exposure and HLA in healthy donors. Study findings and constraints: A later analysis appeared to link common viral pathogens to several of the most significant clusters.

The germline gives CDR1 SGHNT, CDR2 YYREEE (reference sequence). With 0 bases removed from V and 0 bases from J, the gap between germline ends came to 6 bases. The CDR3 extends over 15 amino acids. PCR amplification relied on 60 Vbeta primers (plus 13 Jbeta primers). TCRdb's copy holds only in-frame clones and misses some; the assay was immunoSEQ multiplex PCR. Among 150,000 or so clones, approximately 80% were seen once, and the ten largest hold approximately 2.3%. A word on this clone: Antigen specificity is unknown.

The clonotype was recovered from a man aged 45-65 years in good health and CMV-seropositive. The sequenced sample was PBMCs. This rearrangement joins TRBV5-4 to TRBJ2-2; TRBD1 is a possible D gene (5 bases). The CDR3: CASSLGTTNTGELFF. DNA for the CDR3: TGTGCCAGCAGCTTGGGGACAACGAACACCGGGGAGCTGTTTTTT. Full variable domain (missing parts from reference TRBV5-4 and TRBJ2-2): ETGVTQSPTHLIKTRGQQVTLRCSSQSGHNTVSWYQQALGQGPQFIFQYYREEENGRGNFPPRFSGLQFPNYSSELNVNALELDDSALYLCASSLGTTNTGELFFGEGSRLTVL.